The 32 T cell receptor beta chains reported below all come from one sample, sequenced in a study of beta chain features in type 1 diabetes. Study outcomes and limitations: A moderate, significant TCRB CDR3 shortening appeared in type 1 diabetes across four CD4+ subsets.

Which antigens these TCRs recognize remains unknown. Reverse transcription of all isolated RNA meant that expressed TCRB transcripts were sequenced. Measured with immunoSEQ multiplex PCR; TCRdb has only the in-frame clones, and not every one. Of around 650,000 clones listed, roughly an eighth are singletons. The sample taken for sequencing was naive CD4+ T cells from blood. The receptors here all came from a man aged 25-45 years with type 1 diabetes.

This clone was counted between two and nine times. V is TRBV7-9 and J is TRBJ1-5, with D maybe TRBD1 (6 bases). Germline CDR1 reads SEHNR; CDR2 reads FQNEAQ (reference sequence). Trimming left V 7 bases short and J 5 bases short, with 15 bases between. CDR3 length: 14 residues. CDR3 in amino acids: CASTSDAGDQPQHF. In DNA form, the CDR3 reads TGTGCCAGCACCTCGGACGCAGGGGATCAGCCCCAGCATTTT.

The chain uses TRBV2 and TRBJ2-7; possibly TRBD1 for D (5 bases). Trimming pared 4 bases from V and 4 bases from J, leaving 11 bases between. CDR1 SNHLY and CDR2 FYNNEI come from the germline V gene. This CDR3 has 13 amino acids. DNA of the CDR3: TGTGCCAGCAGTGTGCAGGGTACTTACGAGCAGTACTTC. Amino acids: CASSVQGTYEQYF.

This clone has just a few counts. The CDR3 coding sequence is TGTGCCAGCACTCTCTCTGGGGCCAACGTCCTGACTTTC. It yields the protein CASTLSGANVLTF. The chain carries TRBV5-4 and TRBJ2-6; D not resolved. V was shortened by 6 bases and J by 0 bases, with 4 bases between the two germline ends. Germline V gene lookup returns CDR1 SGHNT and CDR2 YYREEE (reference sequence). This CDR3 contains 13 residues.

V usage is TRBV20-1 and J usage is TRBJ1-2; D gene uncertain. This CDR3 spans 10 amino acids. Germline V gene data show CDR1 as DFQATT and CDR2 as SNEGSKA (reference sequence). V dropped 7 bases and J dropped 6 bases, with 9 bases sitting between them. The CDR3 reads CSVLLHGYTF. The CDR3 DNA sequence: TGCAGTGTTTTACTACATGGCTACACCTTC.

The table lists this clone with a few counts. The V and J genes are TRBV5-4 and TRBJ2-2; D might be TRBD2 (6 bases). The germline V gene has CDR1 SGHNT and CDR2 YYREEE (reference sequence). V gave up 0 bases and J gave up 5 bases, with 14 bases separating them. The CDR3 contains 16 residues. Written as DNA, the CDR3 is TGTGCCAGCAGCTTGGAACGGGGGTCGAGGACCGGGGAGCTGTTTTTT. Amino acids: CASSLERGSRTGELFF.

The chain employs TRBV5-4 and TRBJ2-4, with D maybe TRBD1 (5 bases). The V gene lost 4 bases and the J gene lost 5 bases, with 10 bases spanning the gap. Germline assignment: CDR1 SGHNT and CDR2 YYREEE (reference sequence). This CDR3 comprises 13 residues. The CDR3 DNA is TGTGCCAGCAGCCCGGACAAGCAAAACATTCAGTACTTC. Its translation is CASSPDKQNIQYF.

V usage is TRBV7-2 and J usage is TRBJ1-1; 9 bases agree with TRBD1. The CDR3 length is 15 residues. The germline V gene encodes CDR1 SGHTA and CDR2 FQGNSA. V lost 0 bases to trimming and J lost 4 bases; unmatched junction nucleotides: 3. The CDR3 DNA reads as TGTGCCAGCAGCTTAGCTGGGACAGGGAGCACTGAAGCTTTCTTT. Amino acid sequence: CASSLAGTGSTEAFF.

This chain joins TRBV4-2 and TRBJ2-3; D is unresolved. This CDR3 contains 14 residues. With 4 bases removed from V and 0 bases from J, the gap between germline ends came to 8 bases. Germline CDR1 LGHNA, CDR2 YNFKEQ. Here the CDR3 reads CASSPSDSTDTQYF. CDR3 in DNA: TGTGCCAGCAGCCCCTCGGATAGCACAGATACGCAGTATTTT.

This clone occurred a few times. CDR3 residues: CASRETSEGTDTQYF. The DNA for the CDR3 is TGTGCCAGCAGGGAAACTAGCGAAGGCACAGATACGCAGTATTTT. The gene calls are TRBV2 and TRBJ2-3; TRBD2 matches at 7 bases. V was pared by 6 bases and J by 1 base, with 7 bases of the junction left unmatched. There are 15 residues in the CDR3. Germline V lookup: CDR1 SNHLY, CDR2 FYNNEI.

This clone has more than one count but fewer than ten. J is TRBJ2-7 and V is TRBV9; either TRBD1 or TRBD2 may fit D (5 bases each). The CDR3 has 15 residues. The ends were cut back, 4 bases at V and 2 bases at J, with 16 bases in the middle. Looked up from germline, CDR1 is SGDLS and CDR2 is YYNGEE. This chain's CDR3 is CASSPGTLPTYEQYF. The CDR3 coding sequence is TGTGCCAGCAGCCCCGGGACGCTGCCAACCTACGAGCAGTACTTC.

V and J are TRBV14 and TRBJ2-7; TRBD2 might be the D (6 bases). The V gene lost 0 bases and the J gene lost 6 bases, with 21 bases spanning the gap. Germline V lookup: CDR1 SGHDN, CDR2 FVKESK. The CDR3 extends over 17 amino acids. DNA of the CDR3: TGTGCCAGCAGCCAAGATTTTTGGGGAGGTTGGGGCTCCGAGCAGTACTTC. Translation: CASSQDFWGGWGSEQYF.

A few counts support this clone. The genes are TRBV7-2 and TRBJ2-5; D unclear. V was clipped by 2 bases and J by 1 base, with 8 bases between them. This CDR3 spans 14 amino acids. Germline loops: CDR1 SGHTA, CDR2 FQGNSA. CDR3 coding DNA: TGTGCCAGCAGCTTATTACGAAGCCAAGAGACCCAGTACTTC. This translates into CASSLLRSQETQYF.

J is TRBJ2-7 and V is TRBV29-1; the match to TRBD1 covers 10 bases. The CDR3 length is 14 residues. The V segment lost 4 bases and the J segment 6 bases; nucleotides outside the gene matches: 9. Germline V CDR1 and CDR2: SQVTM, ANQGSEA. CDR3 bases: TGCAGCGTTGTCCGGGACAGGGGTTCTGGCGAGCAGTACTTC. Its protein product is CSVVRDRGSGEQYF.

The CDR3 here is CASSPPMGDREWGYTF. The CDR3, as DNA: TGTGCCAGCAGCCCCCCTATGGGGGACAGGGAATGGGGCTACACCTTC. The rearrangement links TRBV7-3 to TRBJ1-2, with 9 bases fitting TRBD1. After removal of 5 bases from V and 8 bases from J, the junction contained 15 bases not matched to a gene. Germline-derived CDR1 and CDR2 are SGHTA and FQGTGA. The CDR3 runs 16 residues.

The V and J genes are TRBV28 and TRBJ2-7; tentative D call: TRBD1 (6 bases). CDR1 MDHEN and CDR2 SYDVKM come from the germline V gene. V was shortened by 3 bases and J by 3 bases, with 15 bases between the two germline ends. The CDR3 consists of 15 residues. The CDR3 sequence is CASSFPQGKSYEQYF. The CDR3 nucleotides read TGTGCCAGCAGTTTCCCACAGGGAAAAAGCTACGAGCAGTACTTC. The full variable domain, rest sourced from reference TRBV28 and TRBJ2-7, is DVKVTQSSRYLVKRTGEKVFLECVQDMDHENMFWYRQDPGLGLRLIYFSYDVKMKEKGDIPEGYSVSREKKERFSLILESASTNQTSMYLCASSFPQGKSYEQYFGPGTRLTVT.

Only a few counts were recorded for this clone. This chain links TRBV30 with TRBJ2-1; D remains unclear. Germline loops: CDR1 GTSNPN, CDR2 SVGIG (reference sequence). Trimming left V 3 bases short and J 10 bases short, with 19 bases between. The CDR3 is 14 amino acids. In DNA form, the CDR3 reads TGTGCCTGGAGGGGGTCTGGGCCGCTTGGGGAGCAGTTCTTC. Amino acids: CAWRGSGPLGEQFF.

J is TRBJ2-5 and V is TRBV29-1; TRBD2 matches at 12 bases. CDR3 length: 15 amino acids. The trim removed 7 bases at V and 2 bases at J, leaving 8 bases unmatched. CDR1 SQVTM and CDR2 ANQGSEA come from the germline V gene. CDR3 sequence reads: CSASTSGGIQETQYF. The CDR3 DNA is TGCAGCGCCTCCACTAGCGGGGGGATTCAAGAGACCCAGTACTTC.

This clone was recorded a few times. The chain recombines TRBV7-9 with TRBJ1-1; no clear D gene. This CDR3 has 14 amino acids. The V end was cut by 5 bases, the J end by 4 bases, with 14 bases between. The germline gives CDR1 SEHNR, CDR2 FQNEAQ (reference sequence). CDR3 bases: TGTGCCAGCAGCCCTCAAATTGACGGCACTGAAGCTTTCTTT. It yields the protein CASSPQIDGTEAFF.

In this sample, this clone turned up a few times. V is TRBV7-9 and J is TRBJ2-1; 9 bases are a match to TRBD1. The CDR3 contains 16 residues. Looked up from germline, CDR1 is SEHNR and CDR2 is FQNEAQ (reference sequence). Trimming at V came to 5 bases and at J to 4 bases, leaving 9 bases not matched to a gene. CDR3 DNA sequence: TGTGCCAGCAGCCTGGGACAGGGTCAATCATACAATGAGCAGTTCTTC. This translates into CASSLGQGQSYNEQFF.

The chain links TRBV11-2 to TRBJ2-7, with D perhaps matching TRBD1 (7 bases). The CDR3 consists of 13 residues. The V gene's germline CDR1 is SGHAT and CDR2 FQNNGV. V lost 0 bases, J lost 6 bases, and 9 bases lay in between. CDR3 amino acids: CASSLDQGGEQYF. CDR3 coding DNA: TGTGCCAGCAGCTTAGATCAGGGGGGCGAGCAGTACTTC.

The CDR3 sequence is CTSSQDREPYGYTF. The CDR3 bases are TGCACCAGCAGCCAGGACAGGGAACCTTATGGCTACACCTTC. This chain connects TRBV1 to TRBJ1-2; TRBD1, the table's D call, lacks a check against the DNA. TRBV1 is annotated as a pseudogene. The length of the CDR3 is 14 residues.

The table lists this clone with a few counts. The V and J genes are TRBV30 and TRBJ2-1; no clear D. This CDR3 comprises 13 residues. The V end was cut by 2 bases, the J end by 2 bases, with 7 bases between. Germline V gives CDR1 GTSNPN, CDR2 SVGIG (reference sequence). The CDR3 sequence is CAWSMSAYNEQFF. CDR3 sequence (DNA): TGTGCCTGGAGTATGTCGGCCTACAATGAGCAGTTCTTC.

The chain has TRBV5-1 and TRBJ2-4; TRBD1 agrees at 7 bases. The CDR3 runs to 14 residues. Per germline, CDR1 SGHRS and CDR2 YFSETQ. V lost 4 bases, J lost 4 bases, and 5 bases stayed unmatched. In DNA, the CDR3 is TGCGCCAGCAGCCCCGGGACAGTGAAAAACATTCAGTACTTC. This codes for CASSPGTVKNIQYF.

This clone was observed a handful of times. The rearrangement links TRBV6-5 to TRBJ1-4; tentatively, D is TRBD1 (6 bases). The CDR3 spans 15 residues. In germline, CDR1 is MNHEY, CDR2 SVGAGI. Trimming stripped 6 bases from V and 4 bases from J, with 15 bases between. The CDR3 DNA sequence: TGTGCCAGCAGAGCAACAGGGCCTGGTAATGAAAAACTGTTTTTT. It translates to CASRATGPGNEKLFF.

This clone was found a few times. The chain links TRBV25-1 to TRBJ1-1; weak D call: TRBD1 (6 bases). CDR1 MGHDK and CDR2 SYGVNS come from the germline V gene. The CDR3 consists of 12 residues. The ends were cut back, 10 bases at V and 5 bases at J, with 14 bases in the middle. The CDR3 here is CATSGDVTEAFF. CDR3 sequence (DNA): TGTGCCACCTCAGGGGATGTGACTGAAGCTTTCTTT. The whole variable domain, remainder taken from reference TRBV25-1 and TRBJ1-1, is EADIYQTPRYLVIGTGKKITLECSQTMGHDKMYWYQQDPGMELHLIHYSYGVNSTEKGDLSSESTVSRIRTEHFPLTLESARPSHTSQYLCATSGDVTEAFFGQGTRLTVV.

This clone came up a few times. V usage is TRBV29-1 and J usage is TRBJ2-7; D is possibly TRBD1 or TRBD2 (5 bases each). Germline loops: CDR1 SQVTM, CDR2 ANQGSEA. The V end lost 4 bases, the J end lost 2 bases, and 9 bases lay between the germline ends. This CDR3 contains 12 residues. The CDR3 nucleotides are TGCAGCGTTGTGAGGGGCCCCTACGAGCAGTACTTC. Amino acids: CSVVRGPYEQYF.

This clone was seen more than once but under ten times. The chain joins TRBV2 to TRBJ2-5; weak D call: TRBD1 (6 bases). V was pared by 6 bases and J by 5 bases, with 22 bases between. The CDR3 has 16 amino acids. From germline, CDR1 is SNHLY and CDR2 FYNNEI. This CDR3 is CASRVTRQARRETQYF. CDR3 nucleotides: TGTGCCAGCAGGGTCACCAGACAGGCGAGGAGGGAGACCCAGTACTTC.

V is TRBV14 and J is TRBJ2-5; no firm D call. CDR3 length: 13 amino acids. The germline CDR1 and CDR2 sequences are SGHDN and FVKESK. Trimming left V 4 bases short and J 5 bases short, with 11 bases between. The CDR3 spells CASSPTALETQYF. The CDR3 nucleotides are TGTGCCAGCAGCCCAACGGCGCTGGAGACCCAGTACTTC.

CDR3 nucleotides: TGCGCCAGCAGCTTTTCAGGGAACACTGAAGCTTTCTTT. This gives the protein CASSFSGNTEAFF. The chain combines TRBV5-1 with TRBJ1-1; D ambiguous. V shed 2 bases and J shed 1 base, with 6 bases lying between them. Germline lookup yields CDR1 SGHRS and CDR2 YFSETQ. The CDR3 totals 13 residues.

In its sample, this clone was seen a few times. CDR3 protein: CASSSRAGGRTEAFF. The CDR3 DNA reads TGTGCCAGCAGTTCCCGTGCAGGGGGTCGAACTGAAGCTTTCTTT. The gene calls are TRBV27 and TRBJ1-1, with 7 bases matching TRBD1. V lost 4 bases, J lost 5 bases, and 10 bases stayed unmatched. The germline V gene has CDR1 MNHEY and CDR2 SMNVEV (reference sequence). The CDR3 extends over 15 amino acids.

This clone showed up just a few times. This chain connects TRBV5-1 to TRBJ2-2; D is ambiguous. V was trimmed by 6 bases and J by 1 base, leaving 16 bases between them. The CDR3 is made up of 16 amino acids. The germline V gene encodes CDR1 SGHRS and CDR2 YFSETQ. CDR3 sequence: CASTSFRVRNTGELFF. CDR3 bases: TGCGCCAGCACCTCCTTCCGGGTCCGGAACACCGGGGAGCTGTTTTTT.

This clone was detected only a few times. The CDR3 loop reads CASSVEGSTDTQYF. The CDR3 DNA sequence: TGTGCCAGCAGCGTAGAGGGCAGCACAGATACGCAGTATTTT. The chain joins TRBV9 to TRBJ2-3; D is unresolved. This CDR3 spans 14 amino acids. The V gene's germline CDR1 is SGDLS and CDR2 YYNGEE. With 0 bases removed from V and 0 bases from J, the gap between germline ends came to 5 bases.